These 24 T cell receptor beta chains originate from one sample sequenced in a study of OX40 agonist ivuxolimab in advanced cancers. Assay used: immunoSEQ multiplex PCR; TCRdb lists only in-frame clones, some missing. The sample contains about 83,000 clones, approximately 91% of which appear only once. This specimen was CD4+ or CD8+ T cells sorted from blood, taken in a trial of the OX40 agonist ivuxolimab. Receptor source: an adult with an advanced solid tumor such as melanoma, head and neck, liver or kidney cancer.

The genes are TRBV11-2 and TRBJ2-3; D remains ambiguous. The ends were cut back, 3 bases at V and 5 bases at J, with 6 bases in the middle. CDR3 size: 12 residues. Germline CDR1 SGHAT, CDR2 FQNNGV. The CDR3 here is CASSLVGDTQYF. DNA for the CDR3: TGTGCCAGCAGCTTGGTGGGAGATACGCAGTATTTT.

The rearrangement joins TRBV12-5 to TRBJ2-1; 8 nucleotides align to TRBD1. V was clipped by 6 bases and J by 8 bases; unmatched bases: 6. Germline CDR1 reads LGHNT; CDR2 reads FRNRAP. There are 13 residues in the CDR3. The CDR3 loop is CASGTIQGDEQFF. The CDR3 DNA follows: TGTGCTAGTGGCACGATACAGGGGGATGAGCAGTTCTTC.

CDR3 nucleotides: TGTGCCAGCACACTTCGACAGGGCGATAATCAGCCCCAGCATTTT. It codes for CASTLRQGDNQPQHF. The chain uses TRBV28 and TRBJ1-5; 7 bases align to TRBD1. The V gene's germline CDR1 is MDHEN and CDR2 SYDVKM. This CDR3 comprises 15 residues. The J segment lost 4 bases and the V segment lost 7 bases, leaving 10 bases of the junction unmatched.

This sequence joins TRBV10-3 and TRBJ2-5; D not resolved. V lost 5 bases and J lost 5, with 12 bases in between. Germline V gene data show CDR1 as ENHRY and CDR2 as SYGVKD. The CDR3 runs 13 residues. The CDR3 bases are TGTGCCATCAGTTTGGGTAGCCTTGAGACCCAGTACTTC. Residues: CAISLGSLETQYF.

The chain couples TRBV21-1 to TRBJ1-2. TRBV21-1 is a listed pseudogene. This CDR3 comprises 13 residues. CDR3 in amino acids: CASNTVVLYGYTF. CDR3 DNA: TGTGCCAGCAATACCGTCGTCCTCTATGGCTACACCTTC.

A remark on this clone: One end of the junction is discordant with germline, which a read error may explain. The V and J genes are TRBV2 and TRBJ2-7; TRBD1 agrees at 7 bases. Germline CDR1 SNHLY, CDR2 FYNNEI. The CDR3 contains 12 residues. CDR3: CASSYTGTDLSF. CDR3 in DNA: TGTGCCAGCAGTTACACCGGGACAGACCTTTCCTTC.

The chain has TRBV2 and TRBJ1-5; 8 bases align to TRBD1. Trimming removed 5 bases from V and 2 bases from J; junction bases left unmatched: 5. This CDR3 region has 15 residues. Germline V gives CDR1 SNHLY, CDR2 FYNNEI. This CDR3 reads CASSTGGRGNQPQHF. CDR3 nucleotide sequence: TGTGCCAGCAGTACAGGGGGGCGGGGCAATCAGCCCCAGCATTTT.

V gene TRBV5-1 combines with J gene TRBJ2-5; 7 bases match TRBD2. Germline trimming cut 7 bases from V and 5 bases from J; bases unmatched to any gene: 11. The germline V gene has CDR1 SGHRS and CDR2 YFSETQ. The CDR3 consists of 14 residues. The CDR3 bases are TGCGCCAGCGCGCGTATTGGGGGAGGGGAGACCCAGTACTTC. The encoded protein is CASARIGGGETQYF. The whole variable domain, remainder taken from reference TRBV5-1 and TRBJ2-5, is KAGVTQTPRYLIKTRGQQVTLSCSPISGHRSVSWYQQTPGQGLQFLFEYFSETQRNKGNFPGRFSGRQFSNSRSEMNVSTLELGDSALYLCASARIGGGETQYFGPGTRLLVL.

This clone was detected only once. The chain couples TRBV19 to TRBJ1-1, with D maybe TRBD1 (5 bases). Trimming took off 7 bases at V and 6 bases at J, with 21 bases between the two ends. The CDR3 has 15 amino acids. CDR1 and CDR2 (germline): LNHDA, SQIVND (reference sequence). The CDR3 nucleotides read TGTGCCAGTAACCAGGGCGGGTTTGGGGTGGCTGAAGCTTTCTTT. This gives the protein CASNQGGFGVAEAFF.

This clone has a handful of counts. Here the CDR3 reads CASSPSETQYF. CDR3 bases: TGTGCCAGCTCACCTTCGGAGACCCAGTACTTC. The chain uses TRBV18 and TRBJ2-5, with no clear D. Trimming cost V 3 bases and J 5 bases, with 4 bases left between them. Germline V gene data show CDR1 as KGHSH and CDR2 as LQKENI. CDR3 length: 11 amino acids.

The chain employs TRBV5-5 and TRBJ1-1; no firm D call. CDR3 size: 14 residues. CDR1 is SGHKS, CDR2 YYEKEE, per germline (reference sequence). Trimming removed 1 base at V and 5 bases at J, with 12 bases between. CDR3 bases: TGTGCCAGCAGCTTGACGACCGCTAGGACTGAAGCTTTCTTT. Encoded protein: CASSLTTARTEAFF.

V is TRBV19 and J is TRBJ1-6; TRBD1 aligns across 10 bases. Germline loops: CDR1 LNHDA, CDR2 SQIVND (reference sequence). With V trimmed by 5 bases and J by 7 bases, 5 bases remained unmatched. The CDR3 sequence is 15 residues long. The CDR3 region has the DNA TGTGCCAGTAGTGGGACAGGGGACAGGAATTCACCCCTCCACTTT. The encoded protein is CASSGTGDRNSPLHF.

The rearrangement joins TRBV6-5 to TRBJ1-4; maybe TRBD1 (5 bases). The CDR3 consists of 16 residues. Trimming cost V 4 bases and J 4 bases, with 16 bases left between them. Germline V gene data show CDR1 as MNHEY and CDR2 as SVGAGI. In DNA form, the CDR3 reads TGTGCCAGCAGTTCCTCCCTGAGGGACGGTAATGAAAAACTGTTTTTT. Translated: CASSSSLRDGNEKLFF.

This clone was seen a few times. The CDR3 DNA reads as TGTGCCAGCAGCATAAATTCAGAATCCTCTGGAAACACCATATATTTT. Translating gives CASSINSESSGNTIYF. This sequence joins TRBV7-6 and TRBJ1-3, with D uncertain. The germline CDR1 and CDR2 sequences are SGHVS and FNYEAQ. The CDR3 has 16 residues. V gave up 5 bases and J gave up 0 bases, with 14 bases separating them.

The rearrangement joins TRBV5-1 to TRBJ1-1; D unresolved. The germline V gene encodes CDR1 SGHRS and CDR2 YFSETQ. There are 15 residues in the CDR3. With 4 bases removed from V and 1 base from J, the gap between germline ends came to 14 bases. The CDR3 sequence is CASSPGRLGNTEAFF. CDR3 DNA sequence: TGCGCCAGCAGCCCAGGACGGCTGGGGAACACTGAAGCTTTCTTT.

This clone came up a few times. As DNA, the CDR3 is TGTGCCAGCAGCCCACCAGGTACTGGGAGGAGAAGGACTGAAGCTTTCTTT. Its protein product is CASSPPGTGRRRTEAFF. This chain links TRBV7-9 with TRBJ1-1, with no clear D. The CDR3 has 17 residues. Germline CDR1 SEHNR, CDR2 FQNEAQ (reference sequence). V was trimmed by 5 bases and J by 5 bases, leaving 24 bases between them.

The V and J genes are TRBV10-1 and TRBJ1-1; D is possibly TRBD1 (6 bases). Trimming left V 4 bases short and J 6 bases short, with 15 bases between. Germline CDR1 is WNHNN and CDR2 is SYGVQD (reference sequence). The CDR3 spans 14 residues. The CDR3 region is CASSVNRVGPEAFF. The CDR3 DNA is TGCGCCAGCAGTGTAAACAGGGTCGGCCCTGAAGCTTTCTTT.

This clone was seen once. This chain connects TRBV7-9 to TRBJ2-7; weak D call: TRBD2 (5 bases). The V gene's germline CDR1 is SEHNR and CDR2 FQNEAQ (reference sequence). CDR3 size: 13 residues. Trimming took off 5 bases at V and 4 bases at J, with 12 bases between the two ends. The CDR3 loop reads CASSPPGGYEQYF. CDR3 nucleotide sequence: TGTGCCAGCAGCCCCCCGGGCGGGTACGAGCAGTACTTC.

This rearrangement joins TRBV10-2 to TRBJ1-1; 7 bases line up with TRBD1. Germline CDR1 WSHSY, CDR2 SAAADI. The CDR3 is 14 amino acids. Losses at the gene ends were 7 bases for V and 3 bases for J; bases not matched to a gene: 8. This CDR3 is CASKKGGPYTEAFF. CDR3 DNA sequence: TGCGCCAGCAAGAAAGGGGGCCCTTACACTGAAGCTTTCTTT.

The chain has TRBV25-1 and TRBJ2-2; 9 bases are a match to TRBD1. The CDR3 sequence is 15 residues long. With V trimmed by 5 bases and J by 7 bases, 8 bases remained unmatched. Germline CDR1 and CDR2: MGHDK and SYGVNS. This CDR3 reads CASSTPGTGLGELFF. The CDR3 DNA reads TGTGCCAGCAGTACACCCGGGACAGGGCTCGGGGAGCTGTTTTTT.

V and J are TRBV27 and TRBJ2-4, with 10 bases identical to TRBD2. Germline V gene data show CDR1 as MNHEY and CDR2 as SMNVEV (reference sequence). The CDR3 runs 20 residues. V shed 2 bases, J shed 0 bases, and the junction held 13 bases outside the gene matches. The CDR3 region is CASSLGPTSGKSQAKNIQYF. The DNA for the CDR3 is TGTGCCAGCAGTTTAGGACCCACTAGCGGGAAGTCTCAAGCCAAAAACATTCAGTACTTC.

This chain links TRBV5-1 with TRBJ2-3; tentative D call: TRBD1 (6 bases). The V and J ends lost 2 bases and 2 bases respectively, with 9 bases between them. From germline, CDR1 is SGHRS and CDR2 YFSETQ. There are 14 residues in the CDR3. The CDR3 loop reads CASSLTGLTDTQYF. The CDR3 bases are TGCGCCAGCAGCTTAACAGGGCTCACAGATACGCAGTATTTT.

The rearrangement joins TRBV11-2 to TRBJ2-5; D might be TRBD1 or TRBD2, each matching 5 bases. V lost 5 bases and J 5 bases, leaving 18 bases between the germline ends. Germline CDR1 reads SGHAT; CDR2 reads FQNNGV. The CDR3 loop spans 15 amino acids. CDR3 sequence: CASSHLATGTETQYF. In DNA form, the CDR3 reads TGTGCCAGCAGCCATTTGGCCACCGGGACCGAGACCCAGTACTTC.

This clone was recorded once. The chain couples TRBV28 to TRBJ1-2; unclear D gene. The germline CDR1 and CDR2 sequences are MDHEN and SYDVKM. Trimming took 8 bases from V and 3 from J, leaving 19 bases between them. The CDR3 consists of 15 residues. The CDR3 loop reads CASRGSSYGDYGYTF. CDR3 sequence (DNA): TGTGCCAGCCGAGGGTCGTCGTACGGAGACTATGGCTACACCTTC.